Listed below are T cell receptor beta chains from one sample, sequenced in a study of vaccination and CD4 T cells after COVID-19. Their specific antigens are unknown. TCRdb redid the calling of the PCR reads with MiXCR, one entry per CDR3 protein. The profile covers around 8,200 distinct CDR3 sequences, with roughly 72% appearing a single time and 37% taken by the ten largest. Sequenced material: CD4+ T cells from blood, cultured in vitro. These receptors came from a human donor who had recovered from COVID-19. Both conserved end residues are part of each CDR3. A D gene is named only where the DNA matches it firmly. Some rows have no size entry. The others give once, few or many, or a class for an expanded clone.

j_call: TRBJ1-2; v_call: TRBV27; clone_size: hyperexpanded; d_call: TRBD1; cdr3_nt: TGTGCCAGCGGCCAATACAGGGGAAACTATGGCTACACCTTC; cdr3_aa: CASGQYRGNYGYTF
j_call: TRBJ2-7; v_call: TRBV5-6; clone_size: .; d_call: TRBD2; cdr3_nt: TGTGCCAGCAGCCGACTAGCGGGGGGCACCTACGAGCAGTACTTC; cdr3_aa: CASSRLAGGTYEQYF
j_call: TRBJ2-2; v_call: TRBV4-1; clone_size: .; d_call: .; cdr3_nt: TGCGCCAGCAGCCAAGGAACCGGACCCGGGGAGCTGTTTTTT; cdr3_aa: CASSQGTGPGELFF
j_call: TRBJ2-5; v_call: TRBV5-1; clone_size: few; d_call: .; cdr3_nt: TGCGCCAGCAGCTTGGCCGTGGGCTTGGTACAAGAGACCCAGTACTTC; cdr3_aa: CASSLAVGLVQETQYF
j_call: TRBJ1-6; v_call: TRBV7-6; clone_size: .; d_call: .; cdr3_nt: TGTGCCAGCAGCTTGGCTGACCCGGGGGTTTCACCCCTCCACTTT; cdr3_aa: CASSLADPGVSPLHF
j_call: TRBJ2-7; v_call: TRBV27; clone_size: .; d_call: .; cdr3_nt: TGTGCCAGCAGTTTATACGGGACACCATGGGACGAGCAGTACTTC; cdr3_aa: CASSLYGTPWDEQYF
j_call: TRBJ2-1; v_call: TRBV10-3; clone_size: .; d_call: .; cdr3_nt: TGTGCCACCAATAGGCCGGGCAGGGGCGATGAGCAGTTCTTC; cdr3_aa: CATNRPGRGDEQFF
j_call: TRBJ1-6; v_call: TRBV6-2/TRBV6-3; clone_size: .; d_call: .; cdr3_nt: TGTGCCAGCAGTGAGCTTAATTCACCCCTCCACTTT; cdr3_aa: CASSELNSPLHF
j_call: TRBJ1-3; v_call: TRBV7-2; clone_size: .; d_call: TRBD1; cdr3_nt: TGTGCCAGCAGCCGCAGGGGGCTTCTAGGAAACACCATATATTTT; cdr3_aa: CASSRRGLLGNTIYF
j_call: TRBJ1-2; v_call: TRBV30; clone_size: .; d_call: .; cdr3_nt: TGTGCCTGGAGTGTCAACAACTATGGCTACACCTTC; cdr3_aa: CAWSVNNYGYTF
j_call: TRBJ1-1; v_call: TRBV7-8; clone_size: .; d_call: TRBD1; cdr3_nt: TGTGCCAGCAGCCGAACAGGGGGCACGTCGAACACTGAAGCTTTCTTT; cdr3_aa: CASSRTGGTSNTEAFF
j_call: TRBJ2-7; v_call: TRBV2; clone_size: .; d_call: .; cdr3_nt: TGTGCCAGCAGTGTCGGTCCCGAGCAGTACTTC; cdr3_aa: CASSVGPEQYF
j_call: TRBJ2-2; v_call: TRBV20-1; clone_size: .; d_call: TRBD2; cdr3_nt: TGCGGTGCTGTGGGGCGGGGGGCGGCGAACACCGGGGAGCTGTTTTTT; cdr3_aa: CGAVGRGAANTGELFF
j_call: TRBJ1-1; v_call: TRBV7-2; clone_size: once; d_call: TRBD1; cdr3_nt: TGTGCCAGCAGCTTACCGGGACAGGGTGGGACTGAAGCTTTCTTT; cdr3_aa: CASSLPGQGGTEAFF
j_call: TRBJ1-1; v_call: TRBV27; clone_size: few; d_call: TRBD1; cdr3_nt: TGTGCCAGCAGTTTACAGGGGGGGAACACTGAAGCTTTCTTT; cdr3_aa: CASSLQGGNTEAFF
j_call: TRBJ2-3; v_call: TRBV20-1; clone_size: few; d_call: TRBD1; cdr3_nt: TGCAGTGCTAGCTTAAGACAGGGGGCGGGCACAGATACGCAGTATTTT; cdr3_aa: CSASLRQGAGTDTQYF
j_call: TRBJ2-3; v_call: TRBV15; clone_size: .; d_call: .; cdr3_nt: TGTGCCACCAGCAGGGGTCGAGGAGCAGATACGCAGTATTTT; cdr3_aa: CATSRGRGADTQYF
j_call: TRBJ1-5; v_call: TRBV24-1; clone_size: .; d_call: .; cdr3_nt: TGTGCCACCAGTGTTAGGCCCGGCAATCAGCCCCAGCATTTT; cdr3_aa: CATSVRPGNQPQHF
j_call: TRBJ1-2; v_call: TRBV30; clone_size: .; d_call: .; cdr3_nt: TGTGCCTGGAGCCCCCCCAACTATGGCTACACCTTC; cdr3_aa: CAWSPPNYGYTF
j_call: TRBJ1-1; v_call: TRBV10-2; clone_size: .; d_call: .; cdr3_nt: TGCGCAACAAGAAAGCCCGGGAACACTGAAGCTTTCTTT; cdr3_aa: CATRKPGNTEAFF
j_call: TRBJ2-7; v_call: TRBV20-1; clone_size: once; d_call: .; cdr3_nt: TGCAGTGCGGGACCCGATCATACGGTCCACGAGCAGTACTTC; cdr3_aa: CSAGPDHTVHEQYF
j_call: TRBJ1-2; v_call: TRBV7-3; clone_size: .; d_call: .; cdr3_nt: TGTGCCAGCAGCCCCCAACCCGGGGCGGGGGTTCCGATGGGCTACACCTTC; cdr3_aa: CASSPQPGAGVPMGYTF
j_call: TRBJ1-2; v_call: TRBV19; clone_size: few; d_call: .; cdr3_nt: TGTGCCAGTACGAACAGGGAGCAACAGCCGCGCTATGGCTACACCTTC; cdr3_aa: CASTNREQQPRYGYTF
j_call: TRBJ2-3; v_call: TRBV7-2; clone_size: .; d_call: .; cdr3_nt: TGTGCCAGCAGCCGGAGCACAGATACGCAGTATTTT; cdr3_aa: CASSRSTDTQYF
j_call: TRBJ2-4; v_call: TRBV19; clone_size: .; d_call: TRBD1; cdr3_nt: TGTGCCAGTAGCCCGACAGGGGAGTACATTCAGTACTTC; cdr3_aa: CASSPTGEYIQYF
j_call: TRBJ2-7; v_call: TRBV4-1; clone_size: .; d_call: .; cdr3_nt: TGCGCCAGCAGCCTGGAGCGAAGCGGGCTCACCTACGAGCAGTACTTC; cdr3_aa: CASSLERSGLTYEQYF
j_call: TRBJ1-2; v_call: TRBV10-1; clone_size: .; d_call: TRBD1; cdr3_nt: TGCGCCAGCAGTCCCAGACAGGGGGCCCTTCTACGTCCGGACTATGGCTACACCTTC; cdr3_aa: CASSPRQGALLRPDYGYTF